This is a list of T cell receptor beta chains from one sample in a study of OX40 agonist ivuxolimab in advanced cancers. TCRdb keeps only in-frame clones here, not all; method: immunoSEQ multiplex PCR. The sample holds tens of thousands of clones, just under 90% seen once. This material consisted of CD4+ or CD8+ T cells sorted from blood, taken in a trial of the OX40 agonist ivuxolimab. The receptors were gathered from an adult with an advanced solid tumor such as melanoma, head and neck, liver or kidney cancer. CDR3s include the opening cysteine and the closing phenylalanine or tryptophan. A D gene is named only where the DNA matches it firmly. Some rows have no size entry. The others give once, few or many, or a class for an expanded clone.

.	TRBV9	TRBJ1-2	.	CASSGVEGYTF	TGTGCCAGCAGCGGGGTGGAGGGCTACACCTTC
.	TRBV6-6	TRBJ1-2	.	CASSYSSGLYGYTF	TGTGCCAGCAGTTACTCGAGTGGACTCTATGGCTACACCTTC
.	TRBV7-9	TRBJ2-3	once	CASSIQLNPDTQYF	TGTGCCAGCAGCATACAGCTGAACCCAGATACGCAGTATTTT
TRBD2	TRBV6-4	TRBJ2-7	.	CASSDSTSGSYEQYF	TGTGCCAGCAGTGACTCGACTAGCGGGAGTTACGAGCAGTACTTC
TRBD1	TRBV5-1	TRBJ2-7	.	CASHDRVGYEQYF	TGCGCCAGCCACGACAGGGTGGGTTACGAGCAGTACTTC
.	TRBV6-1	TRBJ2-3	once	CASSEYYQPDTQYF	TGTGCCAGCAGTGAATACTACCAGCCAGATACGCAGTATTTT
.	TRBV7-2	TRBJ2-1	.	CASSRGLNEQFF	TGTGCCAGCAGCCGCGGACTAAATGAGCAGTTCTTC
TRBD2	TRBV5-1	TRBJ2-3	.	CASSAAGTSITDTQYF	TGCGCCAGCAGCGCGGCCGGGACTAGCATCACAGATACGCAGTATTTT
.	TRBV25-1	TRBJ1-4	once	CASTDFGVSLFF	TGTGCCAGCACGGATTTTGGGGTTTCTCTGTTTTTT
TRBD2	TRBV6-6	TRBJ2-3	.	CASTSGRASTDTQYF	TGTGCCAGCACGAGCGGGAGAGCCAGCACAGATACGCAGTATTTT
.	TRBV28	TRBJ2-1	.	CASSYSQGIDNEQFF	TGTGCCAGCAGTTACTCGCAGGGAATCGACAATGAGCAGTTCTTC
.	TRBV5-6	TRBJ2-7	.	CASSLETYEQYF	TGTGCCAGCAGCTTGGAGACCTACGAGCAGTACTTC
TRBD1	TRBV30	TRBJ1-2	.	CAGTRDSYGYTF	TGTGCCGGAACAAGGGACAGCTATGGCTACACCTTC
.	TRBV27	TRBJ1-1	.	CASSLFQGGTEAFF	TGTGCCAGCAGTTTGTTCCAAGGGGGGACTGAAGCTTTCTTT
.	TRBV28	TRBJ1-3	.	CASSLDTTFSGNTIYF	TGTGCCAGCAGTTTGGACACTACTTTCTCTGGAAACACCATATATTTT
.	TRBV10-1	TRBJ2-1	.	CASTGVLDGEQFF	TGCGCCAGTACGGGAGTTTTAGACGGTGAGCAGTTCTTC
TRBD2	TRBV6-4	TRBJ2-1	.	CASSELAGGYNEQFF	TGTGCCAGCAGTGAACTAGCGGGAGGCTACAATGAGCAGTTCTTC
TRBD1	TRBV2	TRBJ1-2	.	CASSAAGTGIIGYTF	TGTGCCAGCAGTGCCGCAGGGACAGGGATTATTGGCTACACCTTC
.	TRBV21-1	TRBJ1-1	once	CASSNRDIKVDTEAFF	TGTGCCAGCAGCAACCGGGATATCAAAGTGGACACTGAAGCTTTCTTT
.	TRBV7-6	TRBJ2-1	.	CASSREGESSYNEQFF	TGTGCCAGCAGCCGTGAGGGGGAAAGCTCCTACAATGAGCAGTTCTTC